The 5 T cell receptor beta chains below all came from one sample that was sequenced in a study of preoperative IRX-2 immunotherapy in early breast cancer. Treatment meaning: preoperative locoregional IRX-2 cytokine immunotherapy. Libraries were prepared by immunoSEQ multiplex PCR; TCRdb keeps only in-frame clonotypes and omits some of them. Among about 1,400 clones listed, 64% were seen once. Sequences were derived from tumor tissue, sampled before IRX-2 immunotherapy. Receptors were obtained from a human donor with breast cancer.

This clone was seen only a few times. The rearrangement joins TRBV6-8 to TRBJ1-5, with TRBD1 matching over 8 bases. CDR3 length: 15 residues. Trimming at V came to 5 bases and at J to 0 bases, leaving 3 bases not matched to a gene. CDR1 and CDR2 from the germline V gene are MNHGY and SAAAGT. CDR3 amino acids: CASSGQGFSNQPQHF. Written as DNA, the CDR3 is TGTGCCAGCAGTGGACAGGGATTTAGCAATCAGCCCCAGCATTTT.

V and J are TRBV19 and TRBJ1-5; TRBD1 is a possible D gene (5 bases). Germline CDR1 LNHDA, CDR2 SQIVND (reference sequence). This CDR3 contains 15 residues. The V gene lost 3 bases and the J gene lost 6 bases, with 15 bases spanning the gap. The CDR3 is CASSMDPGSVQPQHF. As DNA, the CDR3 is TGTGCCAGTAGTATGGACCCAGGGTCGGTTCAGCCCCAGCATTTT.

The sample holds one count of this clone. The chain carries TRBV29-1 and TRBJ1-1; 7 positions match TRBD1. Germline V gives CDR1 SQVTM, CDR2 ANQGSEA. The CDR3 length is 12 residues. With 5 bases clipped from V and 4 bases from J, the junction kept 4 bases outside the gene matches. DNA for the CDR3: TGCAGCGTTCAGGGGGTAGGCACTGAAGCTTTCTTT. It codes for CSVQGVGTEAFF.

This clone was picked up one time. This chain uses TRBV11-3 with TRBJ2-3; TRBD2 aligns across 14 bases. Per the germline V gene, CDR1 is SGHNT and CDR2 is YENEEA. There are 17 residues in the CDR3. V shed 3 bases and J 3 bases; nucleotides not matched to a gene: 5. The CDR3 nucleotides are TGTGCCAGCAGCTTGACTAGCGGGGGGGCGGTGACAGATACGCAGTATTTT. Protein product: CASSLTSGGAVTDTQYF.

This clone was counted between two and nine times. This sequence joins TRBV19 and TRBJ1-4; 8 nucleotides agree with TRBD1. The trim removed 8 bases at V and 7 bases at J, leaving 9 bases unmatched. The V gene's germline CDR1 is LNHDA and CDR2 SQIVND (reference sequence). This CDR3 region has 14 residues. For the CDR3, the DNA is TGTGCCAGTTCTCAGGGGGCCTCCGGTGAAAAACTGTTTTTT. Its translation: CASSQGASGEKLFF.